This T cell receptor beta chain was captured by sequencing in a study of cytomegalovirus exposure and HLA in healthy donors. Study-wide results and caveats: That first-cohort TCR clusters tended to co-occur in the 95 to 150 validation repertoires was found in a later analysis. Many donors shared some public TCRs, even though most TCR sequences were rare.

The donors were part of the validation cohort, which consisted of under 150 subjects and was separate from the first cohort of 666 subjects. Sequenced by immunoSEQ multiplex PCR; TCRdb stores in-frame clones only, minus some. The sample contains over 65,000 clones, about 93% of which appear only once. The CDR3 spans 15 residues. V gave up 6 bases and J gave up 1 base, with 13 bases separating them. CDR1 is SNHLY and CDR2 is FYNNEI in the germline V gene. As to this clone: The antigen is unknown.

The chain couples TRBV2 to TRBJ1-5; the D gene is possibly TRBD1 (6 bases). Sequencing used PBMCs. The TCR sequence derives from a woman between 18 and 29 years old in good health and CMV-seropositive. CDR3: CASSTGQQSNQPQHF. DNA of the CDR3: TGTGCCAGCAGCACAGGACAGCAGAGCAATCAGCCCCAGCATTTT.